This T cell receptor (beta chain) was captured in a study of vaccination and CD4 T cells after COVID-19. Overall study context: Stimulation of cells relied on overlapping spike peptides derived from SARS-CoV-2, HCoV-NL63, HCoV-OC43 and HCoV-229E.

Sequencing of the DNA from cultured CD4+ T cells was carried out with the Oncomine TCR Beta short-read assay. A single record per CDR3 protein comes from TCRdb applying MiXCR to the PCR reads. The sample shows over 7,500 distinct CDR3 sequences, about three fifths of them seen only once. On this clonotype itself: What it binds is unknown.

The treatment here: approximately 9-day PBMC culture with coronavirus spike peptide pools or control peptides (ViraFEST assay). One should note that the unexposed donor's CD4+ T cells were collected before the COVID-19 pandemic (2011-2018). The CDR3 has 15 residues. The V gene end was trimmed by 8 bases and the J gene end by 5 bases; junction bases not matched to a gene: 13. Germline CDR1 reads MNHNS; CDR2 reads SASEGT. The source is a human donor in good health. The sequenced material came from CD4+ T cells from blood, cultured in vitro. This rearrangement joins TRBV6-1 to TRBJ1-2; 8 nucleotides match TRBD1. CDR3 sequence reads: CASHLETGVNYGYTF. In DNA form, the CDR3 reads TGTGCCAGCCACCTGGAGACAGGGGTTAATTATGGCTACACCTTC.